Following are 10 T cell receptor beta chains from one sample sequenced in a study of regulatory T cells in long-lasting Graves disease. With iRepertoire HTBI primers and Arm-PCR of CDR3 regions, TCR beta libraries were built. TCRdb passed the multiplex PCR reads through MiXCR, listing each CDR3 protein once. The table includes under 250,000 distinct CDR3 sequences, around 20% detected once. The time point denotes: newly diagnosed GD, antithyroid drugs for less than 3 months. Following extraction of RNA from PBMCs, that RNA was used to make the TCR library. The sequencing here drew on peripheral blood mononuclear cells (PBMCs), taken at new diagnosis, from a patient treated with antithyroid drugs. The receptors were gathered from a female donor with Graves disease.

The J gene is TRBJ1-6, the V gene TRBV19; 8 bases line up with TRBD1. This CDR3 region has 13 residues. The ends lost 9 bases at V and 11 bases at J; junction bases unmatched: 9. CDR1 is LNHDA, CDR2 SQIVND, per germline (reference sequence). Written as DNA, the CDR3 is TGTGCCAGCTGGGACAGGCAGAATCCACCCCTCCACTTT. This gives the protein CASWDRQNPPLHF.

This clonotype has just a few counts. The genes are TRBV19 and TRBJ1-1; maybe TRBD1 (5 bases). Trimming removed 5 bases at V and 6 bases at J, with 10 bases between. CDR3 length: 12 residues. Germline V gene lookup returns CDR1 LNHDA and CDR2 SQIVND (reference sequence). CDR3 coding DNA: TGTGCCAGTAGTGCGAGGGGTTCTGAAGCTTTCTTT. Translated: CASSARGSEAFF.

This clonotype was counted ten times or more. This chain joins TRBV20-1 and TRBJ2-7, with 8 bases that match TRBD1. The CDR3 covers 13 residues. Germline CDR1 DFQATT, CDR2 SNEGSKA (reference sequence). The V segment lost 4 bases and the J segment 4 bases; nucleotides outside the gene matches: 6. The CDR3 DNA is TGCAGTGCTAACCGGGACAGGACATACGAGCAGTACTTC. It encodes CSANRDRTYEQYF.

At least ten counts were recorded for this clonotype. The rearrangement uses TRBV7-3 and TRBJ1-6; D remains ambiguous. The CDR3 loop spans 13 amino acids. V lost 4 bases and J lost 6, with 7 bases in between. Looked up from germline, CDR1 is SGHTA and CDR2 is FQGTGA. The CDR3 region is CASSSYLNSPLHF. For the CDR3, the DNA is TGTGCCAGCAGCTCGTACCTTAATTCACCCCTCCACTTT.

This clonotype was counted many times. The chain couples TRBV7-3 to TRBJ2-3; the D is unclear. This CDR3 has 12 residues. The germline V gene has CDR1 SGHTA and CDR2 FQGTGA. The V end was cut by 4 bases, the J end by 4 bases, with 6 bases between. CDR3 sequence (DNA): TGTGCCAGCAGCTCAGCCTCAGATACGCAGTATTTT. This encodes CASSSASDTQYF. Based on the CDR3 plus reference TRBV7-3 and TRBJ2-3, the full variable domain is GAGVSQTPSNKVTEKGKYVELRCDPISGHTALYWYRQSLGQGPEFLIYFQGTGAADDSGLPNDRFFAVRPEGSVSTLKIQRTERGDSAVYLCASSSASDTQYFGPGTRLTVL.

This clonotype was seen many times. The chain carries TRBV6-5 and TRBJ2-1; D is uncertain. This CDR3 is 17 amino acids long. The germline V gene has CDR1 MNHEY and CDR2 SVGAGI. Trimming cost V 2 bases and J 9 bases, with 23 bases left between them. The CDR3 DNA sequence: TGTGCCAGCAGTTACCGCCCTCTAGGCAAATACAAGAGTGAGCAGTTCTTC. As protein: CASSYRPLGKYKSEQFF.

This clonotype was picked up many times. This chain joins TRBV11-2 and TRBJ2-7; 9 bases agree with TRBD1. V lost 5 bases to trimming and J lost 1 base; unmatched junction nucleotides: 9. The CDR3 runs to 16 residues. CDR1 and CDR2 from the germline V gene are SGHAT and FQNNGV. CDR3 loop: CASSQIPGQGSYEQYF. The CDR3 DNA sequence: TGTGCCAGCAGCCAAATACCGGGACAGGGATCCTACGAGCAGTACTTC.

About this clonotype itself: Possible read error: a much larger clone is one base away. The CDR3 is CASSDSWTKRITYNEQFF. In nucleotides, the CDR3 is TGTGCCAGCAGTGATTCCTGGACAAAACGTATCACCTACAATGAGCAGTTCTTC. J is TRBJ2-1 and V is TRBV28, with a possible D match to TRBD1 (5 bases). The CDR3 loop spans 18 amino acids. Trimming pared 5 bases from V and 2 bases from J, leaving 22 bases between. Germline assignment: CDR1 MDHEN and CDR2 SYDVKM.

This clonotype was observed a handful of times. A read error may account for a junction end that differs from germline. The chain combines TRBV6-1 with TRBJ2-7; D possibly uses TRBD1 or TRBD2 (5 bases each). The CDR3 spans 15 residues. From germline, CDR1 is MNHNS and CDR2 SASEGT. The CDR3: CASRPGAPSSYGQHF. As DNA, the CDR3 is TGTGCCAGCAGACCCGGGGCCCCCAGCTCCTACGGGCAGCACTTC.

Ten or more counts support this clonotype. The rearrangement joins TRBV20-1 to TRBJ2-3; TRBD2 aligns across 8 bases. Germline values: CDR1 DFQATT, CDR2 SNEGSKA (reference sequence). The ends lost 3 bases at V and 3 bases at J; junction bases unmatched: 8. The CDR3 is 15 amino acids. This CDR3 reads CSASGGRFLTDTQYF. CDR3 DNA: TGCAGTGCTAGTGGCGGGAGGTTTTTGACAGATACGCAGTATTTT.